This T cell receptor (beta chain) was profiled in a study of blood T cell repertoires in COVID-19. Study information: Some COVID-19 samples were acute and others convalescent; all came from the United States, Italy and Spain. T cells, B-cell-depleted T cells, or PBMCs provided the cDNA or gDNA that served as material.

Under the authors' procedure: Amplification with reference gene primers provided the estimates of nucleated cell counts. The protocol was immunoSEQ multiplex PCR, while the TCRdb copy is restricted to in-frame clones and leaves out a portion. Clone size and V and J calls were adopted from that table, with D and trimming inferred from the DNA. The table has 85,000 to 110,000 clones, 70% to 90% seen once. The germline CDR1 and CDR2 sequences are SGHNT and YENEEA. This CDR3 region has 16 residues. Unmatched junction bases numbered 9, after V lost 4 bases and J lost 2 bases. Sequencing was performed on peripheral blood. V gene TRBV11-3 combines with J gene TRBJ1-1, with 8 bases lining up with TRBD1. This receptor was identified in a middle-aged man in a cohort sampled during active COVID-19. The CDR3 protein is CASSSSPGTGNTEAFF. The DNA for the CDR3 is TGTGCCAGCAGCTCCTCCCCAGGGACAGGCAACACTGAAGCTTTCTTT.